The clone carrying this TCR beta chain was recorded many times. The antigen is not known. Trimming took 6 bases from V and 0 from J; bases not matched to a gene: 14. Per germline, CDR1 MDHEN and CDR2 SYDVKM. This CDR3 has 18 amino acids. These data originate in a study of identical twins. Study-level points and caveats: Abundant beta clonotypes from cord blood had fewer insertions, unlike memory repertoires, which showed none. Weaker excess twin sharing was observed in beta out-of-frame sequences.

From the 5' RACE reads, TCRdb called clonotypes with MiXCR, one entry per CDR3 protein. The data show 510,000 or so distinct CDR3 sequences, roughly 15% seen once. These data are also associated with another study on yellow fever vaccine responses in identical twins. From that paper: Twins' vaccine T cell responses were reported to seem partly convergent and partly personalized.

The material sequenced was CD4+ T cells sorted from blood. The V and J genes are TRBV28 and TRBJ2-7; 10 bases line up with TRBD2. The clonotype comes from a woman aged 18-29 years in good health. CDR3 sequence reads: CASRGGWASGSSSYEQYF. Written as DNA, the CDR3 is TGTGCCAGCAGAGGCGGTTGGGCTAGCGGGAGCAGCTCCTACGAGCAGTACTTC.